This T cell receptor beta chain was retrieved from a study of OX40 agonist ivuxolimab in advanced cancers. Across the whole study: Therapy given before enrollment (anti-PD-1, anti-PD-L1 or anti-CTLA-4) was allowed, and 35% to 45% had some.

The CDR3 totals 11 residues. V lost 3 bases and J lost 3, with 3 bases in between. Germline CDR1 KGHSH, CDR2 LQKENI. Study findings and constraints: The antigens recognized by the expanded peripheral T cells, that is their antigen specificity, were not determined.

Assay: immunoSEQ multiplex PCR; the TCRdb copy retains only in-frame clones and omits some. The sample contains 95,000 to 110,000 clones, 75% to 95% of which appear only once. As concerns this clone: Its antigen is still unknown. The sample contains more than one DNA sequence encoding this CDR3.

V gene TRBV18 combines with J gene TRBJ2-7; D call uncertain. This specimen consisted of CD4+ or CD8+ T cells sorted from blood, obtained in a trial of the OX40 agonist ivuxolimab. The TCR originated in an adult with an advanced solid tumor such as melanoma, head and neck, liver or kidney cancer. CDR3 in amino acids: CASSPGYEQYF. Here the CDR3 DNA reads TGTGCCAGCTCACCCGGCTACGAGCAGTACTTC.